Following are 25 T cell receptor beta chains from one sample sequenced in a study of T cells in women clearing cervical HPV infection. TCRdb keeps only in-frame clones here, not all; method: immunoSEQ multiplex PCR. The listing contains 25,000 to 30,000 clones. What was sequenced was blood buffy coat. The receptors here all came from a woman aged 18 to 75 with a cervical HPV16 infection that either progressed to CIN3+ or cleared (not recorded which).

Worth noting for this clone: With the read ending 3 residues before the CDR3 end, the germline J gene is used to fill in that end. The chain uses TRBV7-8 and TRBJ2-5; TRBD1 is a possible D gene (6 bases). Germline V lookup: CDR1 SGHVS, CDR2 FQNEAQ. The CDR3 is 16 amino acids. Trimming pared 5 bases from V and 1 base from J, leaving 17 bases between. The CDR3 DNA, read in part, is TGTGCCAGCAGCCAAGAAATAACGGACAGCCAAGAGACC. This encodes CASSQEITDSQET. The CDR3 in full is CASSQEITDSQETQYF.

About this clone: The CDR3 is cut off 3 residues early in the read; its end comes from the germline J gene. The V gene is TRBV20-1, the J gene TRBJ2-3; TRBD2 agrees at 9 bases. Germline V gene sequence: CDR1 DFQATT, CDR2 SNEGSKA (reference sequence). CDR3 length: 15 amino acids. CDR3 bases read: TGCAGTGCCCCTTCTGGCGGGAGGGCCAGAGAGACG. This sequence encodes CSAPSGGRARET. The CDR3 in its entirety is CSAPSGGRARETQYF.

In regard to this clone: The read finishes 3 residues shy of the CDR3 end, and the germline J gene is used to complete it. The chain employs TRBV7-7 and TRBJ2-2, with a tentative D call TRBD1 (6 bases). The CDR3 loop spans 13 amino acids. The V gene lost 5 bases and the J gene lost 3 bases, with 7 bases spanning the gap. The germline V gene encodes CDR1 SSHAT and CDR2 FNYEAQ (reference sequence). CDR3 bases read: TGTGCCAGCAGCCCAGGGGACACCGGGGAG. It specifies CASSPGDTGE. The whole CDR3 protein reads CASSPGDTGELFF.

On this clone: The sequence runs out 3 residues before the end of the CDR3; the remainder is reconstructed from the germline J gene. The chain is built from TRBV5-1 and TRBJ2-3; tentative D call: TRBD1 (6 bases). The germline V gene encodes CDR1 SGHRS and CDR2 YFSETQ. The CDR3 consists of 14 residues. CDR3 DNA, as far as it was read: TGCGCCAGCAGCGATCCAGGGGCTCAAGAGACG. Protein product: CASSDPGAQET. The whole CDR3 protein reads CASSDPGAQETQYF. The full variable domain, in which reference TRBV5-1 and TRBJ2-3 provide the parts outside the CDR3, is KAGVTQTPRYLIKTRGQQVTLSCSPISGHRSVSWYQQTPGQGLQFLFEYFSETQRNKGNFPGRFSGRQFSNSRSEMNVSTLELGDSALYLCASSDPGAQETQYFGPGTRLTVL.

About this clone: The observed sequence ends 3 residues before the CDR3 terminus, with the missing tail filled in from the germline J gene. J is TRBJ1-5 and V is TRBV30, with 7 bases lining up with TRBD1. After removal of 2 bases from V and 7 bases from J, the junction contained 5 bases not matched to a gene. The CDR3 consists of 13 residues. Germline V lookup: CDR1 GTSNPN, CDR2 SVGIG (reference sequence). The sequenced part of the CDR3 DNA is TGTGCCTGGAGTCTAGACAGGGACCAGCCC. This translates into CAWSLDRDQP. The full CDR3 protein is CAWSLDRDQPQHF. Drawing the rest from reference TRBV30 and TRBJ1-5, the complete variable domain is SQTIHQWPATLVQPVGSPLSLECTVEGTSNPNLYWYRQAAGRGLQLLFYSVGIGQISSEVPQNLSASRPQDRQFILSSKKLLLSDSGFYLCAWSLDRDQPQHFGDGTRLSIL.

With regard to this clone: The read terminates 3 residues ahead of where the CDR3 ends, so the germline J gene completes it. The chain recombines TRBV7-8 with TRBJ2-5; the D gene is possibly TRBD2 (6 bases). Germline V CDR1 and CDR2: SGHVS, FQNEAQ. The CDR3 is 15 amino acids. Trimming removed 4 bases at V and 0 bases at J, with 12 bases between. This chain's CDR3 is CASSSGAAYQETQYF. The CDR3 DNA, read in part, is TGTGCCAGCAGCTCGGGAGCGGCCTACCAAGAGACC.

As concerns this clone: The sequenced fragment ends 3 residues before the CDR3 boundary, so the rest is inferred from the germline J gene. The J gene is TRBJ2-2, the V gene TRBV20-1; no reliable D call. V lost 1 base to trimming and J lost 4 bases, with 7 bases between them. The CDR3 spans 13 residues. The germline V gene has CDR1 DFQATT and CDR2 SNEGSKA (reference sequence). The CDR3 spells CSARGQFTGELFF. CDR3 DNA, as far as it was read: TGCAGTGCTAGAGGGCAGTTCACCGGGGAG.

Turning to this clone: The DNA ends 3 residues before the CDR3 does, and the rest of the CDR3 is filled in from the germline J gene. The chain is built from TRBV18 and TRBJ2-7; tentatively, D is TRBD1 (6 bases). Germline V lookup: CDR1 KGHSH, CDR2 LQKENI. V lost 6 bases and J lost 5, with 17 bases in between. The CDR3 loop spans 14 amino acids. The CDR3 DNA, read in part, is TGTGCCAGCTCCTTCACCCGACAGGCCGACGAG. This encodes CASSFTRQADE. The whole CDR3 protein reads CASSFTRQADEQYF.

About this clone itself: The read terminates 3 residues before the CDR3 end, so the remaining end is supplied by the germline J gene. V usage is TRBV7-2 and J usage is TRBJ2-5; D remains unclear. CDR1 is SGHTA and CDR2 is FQGNSA in the germline V gene. The CDR3 sequence is 13 residues long. The germline V and J ends were trimmed by 6 bases and 3 bases, with 11 bases remaining between them. Partial CDR3 DNA: TGTGCCAGCAGGTTCCCCCCAGAAGAGACC. Translated, it gives CASRFPPEET. The full CDR3 is CASRFPPEETQYF.

Of note for this clone: Read coverage stops 3 residues before the CDR3 terminus; the germline J gene supplies the remainder. The chain has TRBV29-1 and TRBJ2-3; D remains unclear. Germline CDR1 reads SQVTM; CDR2 reads ANQGSEA. This CDR3 is 10 amino acids long. V lost 3 bases and J 4 bases, leaving 2 bases between the germline ends. The CDR3 loop reads CSVDADTQYF. The sequenced part of the CDR3 DNA is TGCAGCGTTGACGCAGATACG.

With respect to this clone: The read falls 3 residues short of the CDR3 end, and the missing part is taken from the germline J gene. This chain connects TRBV29-1 to TRBJ1-1; possibly TRBD1 for D (5 bases). The CDR3 totals 13 residues. V lost 4 bases, J lost 6 bases, and 15 bases lay in between. Germline V gene sequence: CDR1 SQVTM, CDR2 ANQGSEA. The CDR3 DNA, read in part, is TGCAGCGTTGGTTACATGGGGCTAGCTGAA. This codes for CSVGYMGLAE. The whole CDR3 is CSVGYMGLAEAFF.

About this clone itself: The read ends 3 residues before the CDR3 terminus; that terminus is restored from the germline J gene. The chain links TRBV18 to TRBJ1-1, with D perhaps TRBD1 (5 bases). Trimming cost V 1 base and J 3 bases, with 9 bases left between them. The CDR3 runs to 14 residues. Germline assignment: CDR1 KGHSH and CDR2 LQKENI. The CDR3 protein is CASSPQLGDTEAFF. Partial CDR3 DNA: TGTGCCAGCTCACCACAGCTAGGGGACACTGAA.

Notes on this clone: Read sequence stops 3 residues before the CDR3 end, and the germline J gene provides the missing end. The chain combines TRBV20-1 with TRBJ2-3; 7 nucleotides match TRBD2. Germline assignment: CDR1 DFQATT and CDR2 SNEGSKA (reference sequence). The CDR3 is 14 amino acids. The CDR3 spells CSARDIRTRETQYF. Incomplete CDR3 DNA: TGCAGTGCTAGAGATATCAGGACTAGGGAGACG.

Worth noting for this clone: With the read ending 3 residues before the CDR3 end, the germline J gene is used to fill in that end. The chain recombines TRBV18 with TRBJ2-3, with D tentatively TRBD1 (6 bases). The CDR3 is made up of 15 amino acids. Germline V lookup: CDR1 KGHSH, CDR2 LQKENI. This CDR3 reads CASSPPTGGNQPQYF. Partial CDR3 DNA: TGTGCCAGCTCACCGCCGACAGGAGGCAATCAGCCG.

In the case of this clone: The read ends 3 residues before the CDR3 terminus; that terminus is restored from the germline J gene. The chain joins TRBV5-1 to TRBJ1-1, with D perhaps matching TRBD1 (6 bases). The CDR3 is 15 residues long. Trimming cost V 0 bases and J 5 bases, with 14 bases left between them. Germline assignment: CDR1 SGHRS and CDR2 YFSETQ. The DNA read from the CDR3 is TGCGCCAGCAGCTTGGCCACAGGGTTTAAGACTGAA. It yields the protein CASSLATGFKTE. The whole CDR3 is CASSLATGFKTEAFF.

As for this clone: Read coverage stops 3 residues before the CDR3 terminus; the germline J gene supplies the remainder. V usage is TRBV5-1 and J usage is TRBJ2-1; 10 positions match TRBD1. V shed 4 bases, J shed 7 bases, and the junction held 2 bases outside the gene matches. The germline CDR1 and CDR2 sequences are SGHRS and YFSETQ. The CDR3 spans 13 residues. The CDR3 spells CASSRGQGNEQFF. The covered CDR3 bases are TGCGCCAGCAGCAGGGGACAGGGGAATGAG.

On this clone itself: The read comes to an end 3 residues before the CDR3 does, leaving the germline J gene to fill in the end. J is TRBJ1-2 and V is TRBV7-9; TRBD1 agrees at 8 bases. CDR1 SEHNR and CDR2 FQNEAQ come from the germline V gene (reference sequence). CDR3 length: 14 residues. The CDR3 region is CASSSGQVTSDYTF. The sequenced CDR3 bases are TGTGCCAGCAGCTCGGGACAGGTTACAAGCGAC. The whole variable domain, filled in from reference TRBV7-9 and TRBJ1-2, reads DTGVSQNPRHKITKRGQNVTFRCDPISEHNRLYWYRQTLGQGPEFLTYFQNEAQLEKSRLLSDRFSAERPKGSFSTLEIQRTEQGDSAMYLCASSSGQVTSDYTFGSGTRLTVV.

As for this clone: The CDR3 end is not reached by the read, which stops 3 residues before it; the germline J gene fills it in. The chain joins TRBV7-8 to TRBJ1-5; D is undetermined. CDR3 length: 12 amino acids. Trimming stripped 1 base from V and 6 bases from J, with 4 bases between. The germline gives CDR1 SGHVS, CDR2 FQNEAQ. CDR3 loop: CASSLEVQPQHF. The sequenced part of the CDR3 DNA is TGTGCCAGCAGCTTAGAGGTTCAGCCC.

As for this clone: The missing CDR3 end, 3 residues past where the read stops, is filled in from the germline J gene. V is TRBV18 and J is TRBJ1-4; a weak D match, TRBD1 (6 bases). Looked up from germline, CDR1 is KGHSH and CDR2 is LQKENI. Trimming left V 6 bases short and J 1 base short, with 12 bases between. The CDR3 length is 15 residues. The DNA read from the CDR3 is TGTGCCAGCTCGCCTAGACAGGAAACTAATGAAAAA. This encodes CASSPRQETNEK. The entire CDR3 protein reads CASSPRQETNEKLFF.

The sequenced CDR3 bases are TGTGCCAGCAGCTTTGGGACAGCCTATGGC. This gives the protein CASSFGTAYG. The CDR3 as a whole reads CASSFGTAYGYTF. The chain joins TRBV7-8 to TRBJ1-2; TRBD1 aligns across 7 bases. The CDR3 end is not reached by the read, which stops 3 residues before it; the germline J gene fills it in. The CDR3 is made up of 13 amino acids. V lost 3 bases to trimming and J lost 4 bases; unmatched junction nucleotides: 2. Germline values: CDR1 SGHVS, CDR2 FQNEAQ.

Remarks on this clone: The sequenced fragment ends 3 residues before the CDR3 boundary, so the rest is inferred from the germline J gene. The chain couples TRBV20-1 to TRBJ1-1; no definite D call. Germline V gene sequence: CDR1 DFQATT, CDR2 SNEGSKA (reference sequence). V lost 6 bases and J lost 5, with 16 bases in between. The CDR3 spans 13 residues. The CDR3 bases that were read are TGCAGTGCCCCGGGTCCTTTGCGAACTGAA. Its translation is CSAPGPLRTE. The CDR3 in full is CSAPGPLRTEAFF.

As regards this clone: The read terminates 3 residues before the CDR3 end, so the remaining end is supplied by the germline J gene. The chain joins TRBV18 to TRBJ1-2; the D gene is possibly TRBD1 (5 bases). The germline CDR1 and CDR2 sequences are KGHSH and LQKENI. The CDR3 loop spans 14 amino acids. CDR3 DNA, as far as it was read: TGTGCCAGCTCACCAACGGGGGGAAACTACGAC. Translated, it gives CASSPTGGNYD. The entire CDR3 protein reads CASSPTGGNYDYTF.

For this clone: Read sequence stops 3 residues before the CDR3 end, and the germline J gene provides the missing end. The genes are TRBV30 and TRBJ2-5; possibly TRBD2 for D (6 bases). Germline CDR1 GTSNPN, CDR2 SVGIG (reference sequence). The V gene lost 0 bases and the J gene lost 5 bases, with 10 bases spanning the gap. The CDR3 runs to 13 residues. CDR3 DNA (partial): TGTGCCTGGAGTGTTGCGGGGACGGAGACC. Translating it yields CAWSVAGTET. The whole CDR3 is CAWSVAGTETQYF.

As regards this clone: The read terminates 3 residues before the CDR3 end, so the remaining end is supplied by the germline J gene. The rearrangement links TRBV11-2 to TRBJ2-1, with 7 bases lining up with TRBD2. Germline V CDR1 and CDR2: SGHAT, FQNNGV. The CDR3 covers 14 residues. After removal of 5 bases from V and 7 bases from J, the junction contained 8 bases not matched to a gene. The CDR3: CASSRLAGMNEQFF. The sequenced part of the CDR3 DNA is TGTGCCAGCAGCAGACTAGCAGGTATGAATGAG.

Points on this clone: Read coverage stops 3 residues before the CDR3 terminus; the germline J gene supplies the remainder. V gene TRBV13 combines with J gene TRBJ1-1; 8 bases line up with TRBD1. V lost 5 bases to trimming and J lost 4 bases; unmatched junction nucleotides: 12. The germline V gene has CDR1 PRHDT and CDR2 FYEKMQ (reference sequence). The CDR3 extends over 16 amino acids. The CDR3 region is CASSPYGTGIFTEAFF. The sequenced CDR3 bases are TGTGCCAGCAGCCCCTATGGGACAGGCATTTTCACTGAA.